This T cell receptor (beta chain) was documented in a study of blood T cells in healthy people across ages. Study conclusions and caveats: Unsorted PBMC material precluded a definitive naive versus antigen-experienced comparison. Expanded clonotype changes were possibly confounded by unknown donor CMV status. Long-lived donors had more naive CD4+ cells and higher diversity than aged donors. TCR beta diversity, measured per million T cells, fell in a roughly linear way with age.

Next came a second PCR, run for roughly 6 to 11 cycles, which used a sample-barcoded 5' primer along with a J-beta primer mix. TCRdb independently ran MiXCR on the 5' RACE reads; one entry per CDR3 protein. This table has about 970,000 distinct CDR3 sequences, about 53% appearing once. J was trimmed by 5 bases and V by 3 bases; bases with no gene match: 4. CDR3 length equals 13 residues. CDR1 DFQATT and CDR2 SNEGSKA come from the germline V gene (reference sequence). Comment on this clonotype: Its antigen is still unknown.

The V and J genes are TRBV20-1 and TRBJ2-1, with 7 bases fitting TRBD2. Sequenced input: blood. The source is a woman between 55 and 75 years old in good health. CDR3 in amino acids: CSASPSGDNEQFF. The DNA of the CDR3 is TGCAGTGCTAGTCCTAGCGGAGACAATGAGCAGTTCTTC.